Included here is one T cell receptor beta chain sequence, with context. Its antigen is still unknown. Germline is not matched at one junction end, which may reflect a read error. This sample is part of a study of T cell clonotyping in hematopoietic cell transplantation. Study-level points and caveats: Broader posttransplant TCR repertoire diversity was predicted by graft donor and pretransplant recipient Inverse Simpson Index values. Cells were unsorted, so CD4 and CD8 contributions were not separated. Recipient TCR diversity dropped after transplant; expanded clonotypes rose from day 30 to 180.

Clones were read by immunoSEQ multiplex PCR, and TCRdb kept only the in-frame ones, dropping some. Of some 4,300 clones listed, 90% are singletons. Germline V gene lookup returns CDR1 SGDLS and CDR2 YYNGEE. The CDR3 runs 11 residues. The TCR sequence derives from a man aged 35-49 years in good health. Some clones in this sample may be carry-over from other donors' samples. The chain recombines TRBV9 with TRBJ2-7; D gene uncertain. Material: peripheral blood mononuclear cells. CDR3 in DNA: TGTGCTTCGGAGCGTGCAGCCGTAGCCAACTTC. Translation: CASERAAVANF.